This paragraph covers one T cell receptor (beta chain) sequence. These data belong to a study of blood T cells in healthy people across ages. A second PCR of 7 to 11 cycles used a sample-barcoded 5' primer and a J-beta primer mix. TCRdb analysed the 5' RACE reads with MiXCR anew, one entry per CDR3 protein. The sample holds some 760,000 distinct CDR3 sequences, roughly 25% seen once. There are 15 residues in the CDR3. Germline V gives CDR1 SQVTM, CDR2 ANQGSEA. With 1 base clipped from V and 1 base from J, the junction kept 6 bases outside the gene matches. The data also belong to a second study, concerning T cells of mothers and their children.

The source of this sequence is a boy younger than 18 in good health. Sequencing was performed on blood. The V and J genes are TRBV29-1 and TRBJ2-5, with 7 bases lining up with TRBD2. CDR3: CSVEVSGAFQETQYF. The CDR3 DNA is TGCAGCGTTGAAGTCAGCGGGGCCTTCCAAGAGACCCAGTACTTC.